The source of this T cell receptor (delta chain) is a study of γδ T cells in repeated Plasmodium falciparum infection. Study information: Age- and gender-matched Australian children served as comparison for malaria-exposed Malian children. Over roughly 580 days, donors received four mosquito-bite P. falciparum NF54 infections. Whole-study findings and limits: Compared with Australian children, Malian Vdelta2-negative repertoires seemed more clonal, less diverse, less shared. Donors in Mali lived in a small rural village, largely one ethnic group.

The V gene lost 0 bases and the J gene lost 0 bases, with 25 bases spanning the gap. The V gene's germline CDR1 is GEAIGNYY and CDR2 EKD. The CDR3 consists of 20 residues. TCRdb re-analyzed the multiplex PCR reads via CATT. The sample has some 100,000 delta-chain clones, about 1.5% seen once. A remark on this clone: Its antigen remains unidentified. TCRdb attributes to this sequence the protein of a much larger clone, which differs from the DNA translation at residue 8; a read error is likely, and the protein displayed is translated from the DNA.

Flow sorting of PBMC yielded separate Vgamma9/Vdelta2+ and Vdelta2-negative gammadelta T cell populations for bulk repertoire analysis. The specimen was gamma-delta T cells from blood. The chain is built from TRDV2 and TRDJ1; D ambiguous. Matching the DNA to germline supplied the J gene, which TCRdb does not give. The TCR sequence derives from a pool of human donors (malaria-infected and uninfected, not separated). The CDR3 is CACDTVKRTSRISYTDKLIF. The CDR3, as DNA: TGTGCCTGTGACACCGTGAAGAGGACTTCAAGGATCTCGTACACCGATAAACTCATCTTT.